The 9 T cell receptor beta chains presented below share a single source sample, sequenced in a study of T-cell memory formation after mild COVID-19. TCRdb reanalysed the 5' RACE reads using MiXCR and keeps one entry per CDR3 protein. Of hundreds of thousands of distinct CDR3 sequences in the sample, roughly 15% were seen once. What was sequenced was PBMCs or a T cell subset sorted from them (not recorded which). Receptors were obtained from a man aged 18-30 years who had mild COVID-19 (a few samples of this study predate the infection). Cell type and time point are not known.

The chain has TRBV27 and TRBJ1-4; the match to TRBD1 covers 7 bases. The CDR3 runs 14 residues. Germline CDR1 and CDR2: MNHEY and SMNVEV (reference sequence). V trimming: 7 bases; J trimming: 0 bases; junction bases outside the gene matches: 2. Here the CDR3 DNA reads TGTGCCAGCAAAGACAGGGCAACTAATGAAAAACTGTTTTTT. Translating gives CASKDRATNEKLFF. Full variable domain (remainder filled in from reference TRBV27 and TRBJ1-4): EAQVTQNPRYLITVTGKKLTVTCSQNMNHEYMSWYRQDPGLGLRQIYYSMNVEVTDKGDVPEGYKVSRKEKRNFPLILESPSPNQTSLYFCASKDRATNEKLFFGSGTQLSVL.

This clonotype has a handful of counts. V usage is TRBV6-1 and J usage is TRBJ2-7; 9 bases fit TRBD1. The germline V gene has CDR1 MNHNS and CDR2 SASEGT. With V trimmed by 7 bases and J by 4 bases, 8 bases remained unmatched. CDR3 length: 14 amino acids. In DNA form, the CDR3 reads TGTGCCAGCAATCACCGGGACAGGGAGTACGAGCAGTACTTC. It specifies CASNHRDREYEQYF.

The chain has TRBV29-1 and TRBJ2-1; possibly TRBD2 for D (5 bases). CDR1 is SQVTM, CDR2 ANQGSEA, per germline. The CDR3 spans 15 residues. V shed 6 bases and J shed 0 bases, with 15 bases lying between them. The CDR3 sequence: CSVRTSLSSYNEQFF. Written as DNA, the CDR3 is TGCAGCGTCCGGACTTCTCTCAGCTCCTACAATGAGCAGTTCTTC.

The chain has TRBV12-3 or TRBV12-4 and TRBJ2-5, with D tentatively TRBD2 (6 bases). There are 12 residues in the CDR3. The V end was cut by 5 bases, the J end by 4 bases, with 8 bases between. The CDR3 nucleotides read TGTGCCAGCAGTCGGAGGGTAGAGACCCAGTACTTC. Translating it yields CASSRRVETQYF.

The genes are TRBV6-1 and TRBJ1-3; D remains ambiguous. Germline V lookup: CDR1 MNHNS, CDR2 SASEGT. V shed 3 bases and J shed 11 bases, with 8 bases lying between them. This CDR3 comprises 11 residues. DNA for the CDR3: TGTGCCAGCAGTGACTCGAGGGCCATATATTTT. It codes for CASSDSRAIYF.

The chain uses TRBV15 and TRBJ1-2, with D maybe TRBD1 (6 bases). The V end was cut by 0 bases, the J end by 6 bases, with 11 bases between. The CDR3 contains 14 residues. Germline-derived CDR1 and CDR2 are LNHNV and YYDKDF (reference sequence). CDR3 coding DNA: TGTGCCACCAGCAGAGATGGGGGCGAGGATGGCTACACCTTC. The encoded protein is CATSRDGGEDGYTF.

The CDR3 sequence: CASSSGGGAGELFF. As DNA, the CDR3 is TGTGCCAGCAGCTCCGGGGGAGGCGCCGGGGAGCTGTTTTTT. The chain combines TRBV5-4 with TRBJ2-2, with D possibly TRBD2 on 6 matching bases. V was shortened by 3 bases and J by 6 bases, with 12 bases between the two germline ends. The CDR3 spans 14 residues. Germline V gene lookup returns CDR1 SGHNT and CDR2 YYREEE (reference sequence).

This clonotype was seen more than once but under ten times. The rearrangement links TRBV5-1 to TRBJ2-3, with D possibly matching TRBD1 (5 bases). The CDR3 contains 13 residues. Germline V gives CDR1 SGHRS, CDR2 YFSETQ. Trimming took 4 bases from V and 4 from J, leaving 10 bases between them. CDR3 residues: CASSDQGSDTQYF. The CDR3 DNA follows: TGCGCCAGCAGCGATCAGGGCTCAGATACGCAGTATTTT.

V gene TRBV4-3 combines with J gene TRBJ2-4, with 7 bases aligning to TRBD1. The germline V gene has CDR1 LGHNA and CDR2 YSLEER. The CDR3 totals 17 residues. V dropped 3 bases and J dropped 0; count of bases not matched to a gene: 8. CDR3 in amino acids: CASSQTWDSVAKNIQYF. CDR3 coding DNA: TGCGCCAGCAGCCAGACTTGGGACAGCGTAGCCAAAAACATTCAGTACTTC.